These 14 T cell receptor beta chains share one sample of origin, sequenced in a study of long-term antiretroviral therapy in people with HIV. Survey-level resolution applied to immunoSEQ assay v3.0. Sequenced by immunoSEQ multiplex PCR; TCRdb stores in-frame clones only, minus some. Among more than 20,000 clones listed, about 85% were seen once. The input for sequencing was unsorted PBMCs, taken 2.3 years after starting antiretroviral therapy. The receptors here all came from a man in his forties or fifties with HIV.

The rearrangement uses TRBV18 and TRBJ2-7, with 7 nucleotides matching TRBD2. Per germline, CDR1 KGHSH and CDR2 LQKENI. V was pared by 3 bases and J by 5 bases, with 10 bases of the junction left unmatched. This CDR3 comprises 15 residues. The chain's CDR3 is CASSPRTPGGNEQYF. As DNA, the CDR3 is TGTGCCAGCTCACCTAGGACACCGGGGGGTAACGAGCAGTACTTC.

The chain links TRBV29-1 to TRBJ1-2; D possibly corresponds to TRBD1 (6 bases). This CDR3 region has 14 residues. Looked up from germline, CDR1 is SQVTM and CDR2 is ANQGSEA. V lost 4 bases and J lost 8, with 20 bases in between. CDR3 bases: TGCAGCGTTGTTATGGCAGGGGACCCGGGGGGCTACACCTTC. Its translation is CSVVMAGDPGGYTF.

J is TRBJ2-7 and V is TRBV19; D not certain. The CDR3 is made up of 11 amino acids. Germline assignment: CDR1 LNHDA and CDR2 SQIVND (reference sequence). With 3 bases removed from V and 6 bases from J, the gap between germline ends came to 6 bases. The CDR3 DNA reads as TGTGCCAGTAGTATCAATGGCGAGCAGTACTTC. Its translation: CASSINGEQYF.

The chain recombines TRBV4-2 with TRBJ2-7; TRBD1 aligns across 11 bases. Looked up from germline, CDR1 is LGHNA and CDR2 is YNFKEQ. The CDR3 is made up of 14 amino acids. Losses at the gene ends were 3 bases for V and 6 bases for J; bases not matched to a gene: 4. CDR3 in amino acids: CASSQPGQGGEQYF. CDR3 sequence (DNA): TGTGCCAGCAGCCAGCCGGGACAGGGGGGCGAGCAGTACTTC.

The chain uses TRBV9 and TRBJ1-4; TRBD1 matches at 7 bases. J lost 5 bases, V lost 4 bases, and 5 bases had no gene match. This CDR3 is 14 amino acids long. Germline lookup yields CDR1 SGDLS and CDR2 YYNGEE. The CDR3 region is CASSPSGGNEKLFF. CDR3 bases: TGTGCCAGCAGCCCCTCAGGGGGAAATGAAAAACTGTTTTTT.

The V call is TRBV5-1, the J call TRBJ2-7; unclear D gene. V was cut by 0 bases and J by 0 bases, with 7 bases left in between. This CDR3 region has 14 residues. Germline lookup yields CDR1 SGHRS and CDR2 YFSETQ. CDR3 region: CASSLGVSSYEQYF. In nucleotides, the CDR3 is TGCGCCAGCAGCTTGGGGGTTAGCTCCTACGAGCAGTACTTC.

The chain has TRBV11-2 and TRBJ1-2; D unclear. V lost 5 bases and J lost 4, with 11 bases in between. The CDR3 has 13 residues. Per the germline V gene, CDR1 is SGHAT and CDR2 is FQNNGV. As DNA, the CDR3 is TGTGCCAGCAGCCTAGCGTCAGCCTATGGCTACACCTTC. Translation: CASSLASAYGYTF.

J is TRBJ2-6 and V is TRBV2; possibly TRBD1 for D (6 bases). CDR1 and CDR2 (germline): SNHLY, FYNNEI. The CDR3 totals 15 residues. V lost 6 bases to trimming and J lost 2 bases, with 11 bases between them. This chain's CDR3 is CASSLQGTGANVLTF. In DNA, the CDR3 is TGTGCCAGCAGCCTCCAGGGGACTGGGGCCAACGTCCTGACTTTC.

V and J are TRBV14 and TRBJ2-7, with 7 bases identical to TRBD1. The CDR3 extends over 15 amino acids. The J segment lost 2 bases and the V segment lost 1 base, leaving 5 bases of the junction unmatched. Germline V gene data show CDR1 as SGHDN and CDR2 as FVKESK. CDR3 coding DNA: TGTGCCAGCAGCCAAGCCCACAGGGGAACCTACGAGCAGTACTTC. As protein: CASSQAHRGTYEQYF.

This chain uses TRBV14 with TRBJ2-3, with a possible D match to TRBD2 (6 bases). The germline V gene encodes CDR1 SGHDN and CDR2 FVKESK. The CDR3 is 15 amino acids. V gave up 1 base and J gave up 12 bases, with 20 bases separating them. The CDR3 DNA sequence: TGTGCCAGCAGCCAAGGAGACGGCGGAGGGCGTATCCAGTATTTT. Translated, it gives CASSQGDGGGRIQYF.

The chain uses TRBV7-9 and TRBJ2-5, with 9 bases aligning to TRBD2. Germline-derived CDR1 and CDR2 are SEHNR and FQNEAQ (reference sequence). J gave up 4 bases and V 1 base, and 1 base lay outside the gene matches. CDR3 length equals 14 residues. The CDR3 spells CASSLGTSVETQYF. The CDR3 nucleotides are TGTGCCAGCAGCTTAGGGACTAGCGTAGAGACCCAGTACTTC.

The chain is built from TRBV2 and TRBJ1-4; 9 nucleotides line up with TRBD1. Trimming at V came to 2 bases and at J to 7 bases, leaving 2 bases not matched to a gene. CDR1 and CDR2 from the germline V gene are SNHLY and FYNNEI. This CDR3 comprises 14 residues. The CDR3 DNA sequence: TGTGCCAGCAGTGAAAAGGACAGGGGTGAAAAACTGTTTTTT. Translation gives CASSEKDRGEKLFF.

This sequence joins TRBV11-2 and TRBJ1-2; TRBD1 agrees at 8 bases. This CDR3 has 16 residues. With V trimmed by 4 bases and J by 2 bases, 9 bases remained unmatched. The V gene's germline CDR1 is SGHAT and CDR2 FQNNGV. The CDR3 here is CASSWDPGGANYGYTF. In nucleotides, the CDR3 is TGTGCCAGCAGCTGGGATCCAGGGGGCGCAAACTATGGCTACACCTTC.

The V and J genes are TRBV18 and TRBJ1-1, with 7 positions matching TRBD1. In germline, CDR1 is KGHSH, CDR2 LQKENI. J was trimmed by 2 bases and V by 2 bases; bases with no gene match: 8. This CDR3 is built from 16 residues. As DNA, the CDR3 is TGTGCCAGCTCACCAGAGAGGACAGGTCTTAACACTGAAGCTTTCTTT. The encoded protein is CASSPERTGLNTEAFF.